The 20 T cell receptor beta chains given below trace back to one sample, sequenced in a study of blood T cell repertoires in COVID-19. Repertoires were generated with immunoSEQ multiplex PCR, while TCRdb's copy carries only in-frame clones and drops some. This table holds about 390,000 clones, around 87% found once. Sequences were obtained from PBMCs or T cells enriched from blood (not recorded which). The receptors were gathered from a woman aged 45-65 years who had recovered from COVID-19.

The chain joins TRBV2 to TRBJ2-1, with 11 nucleotides matching TRBD2. Losses at the gene ends were 2 bases for V and 5 bases for J; bases not matched to a gene: 5. CDR3 size: 16 residues. Germline lookup yields CDR1 SNHLY and CDR2 FYNNEI. Here the CDR3 DNA reads TGTGCCAGCAGTGAATTTCTAGCGGGGGGTGACAATGAGCAGTTCTTC. Protein: CASSEFLAGGDNEQFF.

Only a few counts were recorded for this clone. The J gene is TRBJ1-4, the V gene TRBV12-5; 7 positions match TRBD1. After removal of 9 bases from V and 4 bases from J, the junction contained 5 bases not matched to a gene. Per the germline V gene, CDR1 is LGHNT and CDR2 is FRNRAP. This CDR3 is 13 amino acids long. The DNA for the CDR3 is TGTGCTAGCTGTGACAGGGATAATGAAAAACTGTTTTTT. This translates into CASCDRDNEKLFF.

The count of this clone is one. The genes are TRBV3-1 (or the pseudogene TRBV3-2) and TRBJ1-2; the D is unclear. V dropped 4 bases and J dropped 2 bases, with 17 bases sitting between them. CDR3 length: 16 residues. The V gene's germline CDR1 is LGHDT and CDR2 YNNKEL (reference sequence). The CDR3 region has the DNA TGTGCCAGCAGCCCGGACGGACTAAGAATCAACTATGGCTACACCTTC. It encodes CASSPDGLRINYGYTF.

The chain has TRBV6-1 and TRBJ2-5; 12 nucleotides agree with TRBD2. The CDR3 length is 16 residues. Germline V gene data show CDR1 as MNHNS and CDR2 as SASEGT. V shed 2 bases, J shed 9 bases, and the junction held 10 bases outside the gene matches. The CDR3 region is CASSERASGGAVAQYF. The CDR3 coding sequence is TGTGCCAGCAGTGAAAGAGCTAGCGGGGGGGCGGTGGCCCAGTACTTC.

Comments on this clone: This sample also contains other DNA sequences that code for the same CDR3. The V gene is TRBV7-9, the J gene TRBJ2-7, with no clear D. The germline V gene has CDR1 SEHNR and CDR2 FQNEAQ (reference sequence). CDR3 length: 11 residues. Trimming took 2 bases from V and 4 from J, leaving 3 bases between them. The chain's CDR3 is CASSLTYEQYF. The CDR3 DNA follows: TGTGCCAGCAGCTTAACATACGAGCAGTACTTC.

This clone has a single count. CDR3 loop: CASSATGYGYTF. CDR3 coding DNA: TGTGCCAGCAGTGCAACGGGCTATGGCTACACCTTC. This rearrangement joins TRBV6-2 or TRBV6-3 to TRBJ1-2; no firm D call. The length of the CDR3 is 12 residues. V dropped 5 bases and J dropped 4 bases, with 8 bases sitting between them. The germline gives CDR1 MNHEY, CDR2 SVGEGT.

As DNA, the CDR3 is TGTGCCTTGTTTAGGAGAGATAACTATGGCTACACCTTC. Residues: CALFRRDNYGYTF. The J gene is TRBJ1-2, the V gene TRBV28; D not resolved. V gave up 11 bases and J gave up 1 base, with 14 bases separating them. The CDR3 has 13 residues. Germline assignment: CDR1 MDHEN and CDR2 SYDVKM.

This chain links TRBV4-3 with TRBJ1-1; a possible D gene is TRBD1 (6 bases). This CDR3 is built from 15 residues. Between the trimmed V and J ends, which lost 2 bases and 3 bases, there was a span of 13 bases. Germline assignment: CDR1 LGHNA and CDR2 YSLEER. CDR3 residues: CASSQSPQGHTEAFF. CDR3 in DNA: TGCGCCAGCAGCCAATCCCCACAGGGTCACACTGAAGCTTTCTTT.

The chain employs TRBV7-2 and TRBJ1-5; D is possibly TRBD1 (5 bases). With 2 bases removed from V and 7 bases from J, the gap between germline ends came to 12 bases. The germline gives CDR1 SGHTA, CDR2 FQGNSA. The CDR3 sequence is 14 residues long. CDR3 residues: CASSLKAGKQPQHF. The CDR3 DNA follows: TGTGCCAGCAGCTTAAAAGCAGGGAAGCAGCCCCAGCATTTT.

The V and J genes are TRBV6-1 and TRBJ1-2; 9 bases are a match to TRBD1. The length of the CDR3 is 16 residues. CDR1 and CDR2 (germline): MNHNS, SASEGT. V lost 3 bases to trimming and J lost 3 bases; unmatched junction nucleotides: 8. Written as DNA, the CDR3 is TGTGCCAGCAGTGACAAGAGGACAGGGGAGGACTATGGCTACACCTTC. The encoded protein is CASSDKRTGEDYGYTF.

The J gene is TRBJ1-1, the V gene TRBV7-2, with a possible D match to TRBD1 (6 bases). Trimming took 3 bases from V and 6 from J, leaving 14 bases between them. Germline values: CDR1 SGHTA, CDR2 FQGNSA. The CDR3 is 14 residues long. The CDR3, as DNA: TGTGCCAGCAGCTTCTGGCCAGGGGCTCCTGAAGCTTTCTTT. Translated: CASSFWPGAPEAFF.

This clone appeared a few times. The chain carries TRBV5-4 and TRBJ1-6, with 8 bases that match TRBD1. The CDR3 contains 14 residues. Trimming took 4 bases from V and 10 from J; bases not matched to a gene: 7. Germline CDR1 is SGHNT and CDR2 is YYREEE (reference sequence). The CDR3 bases are TGTGCCAGCAGCCCGGACAGGGTCAGCTCACCCCTCCACTTT. Translation gives CASSPDRVSSPLHF.

This chain uses TRBV3-1 (or the pseudogene TRBV3-2) with TRBJ2-5; D is undetermined. In germline, CDR1 is LGHDT, CDR2 YNNKEL (reference sequence). This CDR3 has 14 residues. V was cut by 3 bases and J by 1 base, with 9 bases left in between. This chain's CDR3 is CASSHPRGQETQYF. Here the CDR3 DNA reads TGTGCCAGCAGCCATCCCCGAGGCCAAGAGACCCAGTACTTC.

The chain joins TRBV12-5 to TRBJ1-1; D is uncertain. The V and J ends lost 0 bases and 3 bases respectively, with 2 bases between them. CDR1 and CDR2 (germline): LGHNT, FRNRAP. The CDR3 has 12 amino acids. CDR3 DNA: TGTGCTAGTGGTTTGGTCTACACTGAAGCTTTCTTT. It is translated as CASGLVYTEAFF.

The chain couples TRBV6-1 to TRBJ2-5, with D perhaps matching TRBD2 (5 bases). Trimming removed 2 bases at V and 2 bases at J, with 12 bases between. CDR3 size: 15 residues. Germline values: CDR1 MNHNS, CDR2 SASEGT. This CDR3 reads CASSELGSGQETQYF. In DNA form, the CDR3 reads TGTGCCAGCAGTGAATTGGGAAGCGGTCAAGAGACCCAGTACTTC.

Worth noting for this clone: Other DNA sequences in this specimen translate into the identical CDR3. The V call is TRBV25-1, the J call TRBJ2-7, with D uncertain. The germline V gene has CDR1 MGHDK and CDR2 SYGVNS. Trimming removed 6 bases at V and 4 bases at J, with 7 bases between. The CDR3 has 11 amino acids. CDR3 loop: CASSHSYEQYF. DNA for the CDR3: TGTGCCAGCAGCCATAGTTACGAGCAGTACTTC.

V gene TRBV3-1 (or the pseudogene TRBV3-2) combines with J gene TRBJ1-5; D uncertain. This CDR3 is 15 amino acids long. Germline V gene lookup returns CDR1 LGHDT and CDR2 YNNKEL (reference sequence). Deletions cut 1 base from V and 3 bases from J, with 10 bases between. The CDR3 region has the DNA TGTGCCAGCAGCCAAGTCCCGGGGTCCAATCAGCCCCAGCATTTT. It is translated as CASSQVPGSNQPQHF.

The rearrangement links TRBV9 to TRBJ1-3; perhaps TRBD1 as D (6 bases). This CDR3 has 16 amino acids. V gave up 3 bases and J gave up 1 base, with 14 bases separating them. The germline V gene has CDR1 SGDLS and CDR2 YYNGEE. The CDR3 protein is CASSEDSRGSGNTIYF. CDR3 nucleotide sequence: TGTGCCAGCAGCGAAGACTCCAGGGGTTCTGGAAACACCATATATTTT.

This clone appeared once. The chain links TRBV10-3 to TRBJ2-7, with D possibly being TRBD1 (5 bases). Germline CDR1 is ENHRY and CDR2 is SYGVKD. Trimming stripped 4 bases from V and 3 bases from J, with 10 bases between. The CDR3 is made up of 13 amino acids. CDR3 sequence (DNA): TGTGCCATCAGTGGAGACAGACTCTACGAGCAGTACTTC. Protein sequence: CAISGDRLYEQYF.

The chain has TRBV5-4 and TRBJ1-1; D may be TRBD1 (5 bases). V lost 4 bases to trimming and J lost 5 bases, with 9 bases between them. Germline values: CDR1 SGHNT, CDR2 YYREEE (reference sequence). CDR3 length equals 12 residues. CDR3 nucleotides: TGTGCCAGCAGCCGGGGGAGGACTGAAGCTTTCTTT. It is translated as CASSRGRTEAFF.